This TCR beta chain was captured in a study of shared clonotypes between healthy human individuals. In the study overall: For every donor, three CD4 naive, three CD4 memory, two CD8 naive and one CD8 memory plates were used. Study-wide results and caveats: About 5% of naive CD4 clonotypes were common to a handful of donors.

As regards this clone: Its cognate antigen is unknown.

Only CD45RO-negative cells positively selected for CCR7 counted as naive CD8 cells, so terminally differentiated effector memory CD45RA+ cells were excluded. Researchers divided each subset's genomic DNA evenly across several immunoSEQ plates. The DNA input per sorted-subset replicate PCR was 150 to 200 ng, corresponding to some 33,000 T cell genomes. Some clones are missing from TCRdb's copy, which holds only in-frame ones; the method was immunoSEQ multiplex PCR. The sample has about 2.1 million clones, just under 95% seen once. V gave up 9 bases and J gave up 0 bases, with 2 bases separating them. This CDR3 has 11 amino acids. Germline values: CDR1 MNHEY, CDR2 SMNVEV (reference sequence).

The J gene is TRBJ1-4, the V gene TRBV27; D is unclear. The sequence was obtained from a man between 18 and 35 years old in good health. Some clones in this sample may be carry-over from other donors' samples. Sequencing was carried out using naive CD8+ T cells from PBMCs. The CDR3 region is CASATNEKLFF. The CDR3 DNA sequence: TGTGCCAGTGCAACTAATGAAAAACTGTTTTTT.